This T cell receptor beta chain was captured in a study of cytomegalovirus exposure and HLA in healthy donors. Study-wide results and limits: A later analysis found most CMV-associated TCR beta chains apparently HLA-restricted. A later analysis linked a missense DCLRE1C variant to TCR beta V- and J-gene trimming.

Of note for this clone: Antigen: not known.

Primers for the PCR totalled 60 Vbeta and 13 Jbeta. Original methodology: An analysis performed later counted 81 million or so unique TCR beta chains (approximately 10 million of them shared). TCRdb's copy holds only in-frame clones and misses some; the assay was immunoSEQ multiplex PCR. V, J and clone size derive from that table, while D and trimming were established from the DNA sequence. This sample yields some 150,000 clones, of which 80% are seen a single time; roughly 4.8% belongs to the top ten. What was sequenced was PBMCs. This TCR was recovered from a woman aged 45-60 years in good health and CMV-seropositive.

CDR3 nucleotides: TGTGCCAGCAGCATTCGAGAAGAGAGGTCTGAAGCTTTCTTT. Amino acid sequence: CASSIREERSEAFF. V usage is TRBV21-1 and J usage is TRBJ1-1. TRBV21-1 is shown as a pseudogene. CDR3 length equals 14 residues.